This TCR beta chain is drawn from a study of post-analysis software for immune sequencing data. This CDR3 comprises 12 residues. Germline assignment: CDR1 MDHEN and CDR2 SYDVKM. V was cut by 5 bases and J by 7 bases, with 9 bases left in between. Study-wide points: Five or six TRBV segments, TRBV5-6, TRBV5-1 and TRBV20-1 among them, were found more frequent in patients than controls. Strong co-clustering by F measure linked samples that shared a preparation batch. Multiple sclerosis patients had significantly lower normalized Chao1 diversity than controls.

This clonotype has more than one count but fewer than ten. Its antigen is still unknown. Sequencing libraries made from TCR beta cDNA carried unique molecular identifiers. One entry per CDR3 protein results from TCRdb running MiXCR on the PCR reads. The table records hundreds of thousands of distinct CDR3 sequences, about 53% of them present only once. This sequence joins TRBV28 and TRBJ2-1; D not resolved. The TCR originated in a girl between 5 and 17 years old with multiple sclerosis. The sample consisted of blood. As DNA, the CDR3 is TGTGCCAGCAGTCGACTTCTAAATGAGCAGTTCTTC. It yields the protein CASSRLLNEQFF.